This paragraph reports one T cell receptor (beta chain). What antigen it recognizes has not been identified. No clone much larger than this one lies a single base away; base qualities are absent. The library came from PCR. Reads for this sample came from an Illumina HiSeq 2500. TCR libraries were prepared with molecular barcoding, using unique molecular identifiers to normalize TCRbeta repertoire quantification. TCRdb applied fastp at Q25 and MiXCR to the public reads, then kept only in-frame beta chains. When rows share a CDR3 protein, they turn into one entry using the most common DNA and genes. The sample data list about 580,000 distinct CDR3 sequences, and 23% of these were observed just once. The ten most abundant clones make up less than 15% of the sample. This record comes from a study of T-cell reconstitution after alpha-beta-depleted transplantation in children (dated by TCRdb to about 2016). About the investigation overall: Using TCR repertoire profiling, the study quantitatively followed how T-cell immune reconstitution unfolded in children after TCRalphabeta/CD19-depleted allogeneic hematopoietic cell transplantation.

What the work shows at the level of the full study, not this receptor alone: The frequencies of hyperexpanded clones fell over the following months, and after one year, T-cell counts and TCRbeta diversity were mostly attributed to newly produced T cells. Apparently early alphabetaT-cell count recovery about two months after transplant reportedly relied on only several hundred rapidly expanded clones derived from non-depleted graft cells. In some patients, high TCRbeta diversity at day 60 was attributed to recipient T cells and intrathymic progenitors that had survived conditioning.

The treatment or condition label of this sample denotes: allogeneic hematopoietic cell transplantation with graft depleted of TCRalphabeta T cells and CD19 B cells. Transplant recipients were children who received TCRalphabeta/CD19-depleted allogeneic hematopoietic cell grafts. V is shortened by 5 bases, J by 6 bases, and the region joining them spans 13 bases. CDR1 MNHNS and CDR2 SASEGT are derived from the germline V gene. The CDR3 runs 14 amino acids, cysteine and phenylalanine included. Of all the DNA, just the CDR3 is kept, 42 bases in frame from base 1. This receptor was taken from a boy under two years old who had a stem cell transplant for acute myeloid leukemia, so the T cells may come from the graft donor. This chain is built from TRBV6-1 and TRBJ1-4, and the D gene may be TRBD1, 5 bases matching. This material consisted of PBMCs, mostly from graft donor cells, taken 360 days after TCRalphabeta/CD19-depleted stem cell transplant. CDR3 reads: CASSSPRVDEKLFF. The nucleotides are TGTGCCAGCAGTAGCCCCAGGGTGGATGAAAAACTGTTTTTT.